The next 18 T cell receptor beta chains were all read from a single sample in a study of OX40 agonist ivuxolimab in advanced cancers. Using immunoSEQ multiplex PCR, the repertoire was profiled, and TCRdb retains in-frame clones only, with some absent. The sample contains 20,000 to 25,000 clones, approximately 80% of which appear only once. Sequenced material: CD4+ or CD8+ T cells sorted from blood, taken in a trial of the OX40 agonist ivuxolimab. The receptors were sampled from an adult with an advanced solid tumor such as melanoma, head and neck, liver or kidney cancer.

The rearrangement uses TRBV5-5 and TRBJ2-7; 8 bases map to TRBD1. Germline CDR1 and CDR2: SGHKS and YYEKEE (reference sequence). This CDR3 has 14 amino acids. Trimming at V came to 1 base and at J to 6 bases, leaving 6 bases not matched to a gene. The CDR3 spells CASSLPQGDSEQYF. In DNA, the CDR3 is TGTGCCAGCAGCTTGCCACAGGGGGACTCCGAGCAGTACTTC.

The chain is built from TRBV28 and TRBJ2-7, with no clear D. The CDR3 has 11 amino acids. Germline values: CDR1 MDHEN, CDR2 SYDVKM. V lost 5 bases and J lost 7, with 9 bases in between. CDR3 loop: CASSLGLEQYF. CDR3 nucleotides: TGTGCCAGCAGTCTGGGTTTGGAGCAGTACTTC.

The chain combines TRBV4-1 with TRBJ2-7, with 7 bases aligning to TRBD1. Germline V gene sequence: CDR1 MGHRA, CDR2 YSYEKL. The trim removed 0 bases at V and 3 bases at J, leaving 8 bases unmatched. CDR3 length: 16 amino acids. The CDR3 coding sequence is TGCGCCAGCAGCCAAGATTTCGGGACAGTCCTCTACGAGCAGTACTTC. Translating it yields CASSQDFGTVLYEQYF.

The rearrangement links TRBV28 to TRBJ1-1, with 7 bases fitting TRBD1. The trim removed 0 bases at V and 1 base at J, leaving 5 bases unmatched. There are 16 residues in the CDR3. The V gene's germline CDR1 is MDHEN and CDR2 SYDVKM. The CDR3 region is CASSLWAGGENTEAFF. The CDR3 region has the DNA TGTGCCAGCAGTTTATGGGCAGGGGGGGAGAACACTGAAGCTTTCTTT.

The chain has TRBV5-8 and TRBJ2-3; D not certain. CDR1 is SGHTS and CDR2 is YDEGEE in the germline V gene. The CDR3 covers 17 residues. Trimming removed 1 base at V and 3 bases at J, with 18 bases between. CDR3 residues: CASSLWAMGMGTDTQYF. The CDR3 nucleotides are TGTGCCAGCAGCTTGTGGGCGATGGGGATGGGGACAGATACGCAGTATTTT.

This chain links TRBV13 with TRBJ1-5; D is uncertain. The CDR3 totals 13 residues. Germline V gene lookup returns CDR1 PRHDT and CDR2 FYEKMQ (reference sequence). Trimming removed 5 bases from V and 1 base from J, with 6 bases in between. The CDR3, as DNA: TGTGCCAGCAGCGTACACAGCAATCAGCCCCAGCATTTT. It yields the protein CASSVHSNQPQHF.

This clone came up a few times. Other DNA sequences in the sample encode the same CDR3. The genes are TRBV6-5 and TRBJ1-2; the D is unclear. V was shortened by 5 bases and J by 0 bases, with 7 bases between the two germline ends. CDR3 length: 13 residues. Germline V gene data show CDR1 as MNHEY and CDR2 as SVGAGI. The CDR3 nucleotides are TGTGCCAGCAGTCCCCACCCTAACTATGGCTACACCTTC. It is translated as CASSPHPNYGYTF.

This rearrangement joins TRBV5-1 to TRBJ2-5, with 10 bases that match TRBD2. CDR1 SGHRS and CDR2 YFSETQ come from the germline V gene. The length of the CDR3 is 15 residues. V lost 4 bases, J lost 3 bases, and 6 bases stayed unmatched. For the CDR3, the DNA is TGCGCCAGCAGCGTTGGGACTAGCGTGAAAGAGACCCAGTACTTC. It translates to CASSVGTSVKETQYF.

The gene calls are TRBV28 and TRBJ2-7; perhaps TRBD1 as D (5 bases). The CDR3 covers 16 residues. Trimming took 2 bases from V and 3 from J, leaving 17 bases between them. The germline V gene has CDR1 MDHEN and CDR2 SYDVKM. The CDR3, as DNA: TGTGCCAGCAGTTTAGGGCAGGGCGCCACCTTCTACGAGCAGTACTTC. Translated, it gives CASSLGQGATFYEQYF.

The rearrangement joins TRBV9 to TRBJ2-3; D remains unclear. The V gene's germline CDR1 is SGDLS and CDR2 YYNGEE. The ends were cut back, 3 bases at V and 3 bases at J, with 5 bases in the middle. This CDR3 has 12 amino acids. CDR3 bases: TGTGCCAGCAGCGGAAGTACAGATACGCAGTATTTT. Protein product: CASSGSTDTQYF.

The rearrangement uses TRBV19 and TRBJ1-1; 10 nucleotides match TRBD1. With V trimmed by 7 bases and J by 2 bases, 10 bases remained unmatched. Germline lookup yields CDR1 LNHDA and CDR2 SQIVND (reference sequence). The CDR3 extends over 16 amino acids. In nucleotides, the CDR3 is TGTGCCAGTATCAGTGACAGGGGGCCACTTAACACTGAAGCTTTCTTT. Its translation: CASISDRGPLNTEAFF.

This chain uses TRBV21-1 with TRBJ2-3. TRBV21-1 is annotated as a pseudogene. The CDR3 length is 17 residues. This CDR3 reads CASSKATTGTPGHTQYF. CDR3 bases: TGTGCCAGCAGCAAAGCAACGACCGGGACCCCGGGCCATACGCAGTATTTT.

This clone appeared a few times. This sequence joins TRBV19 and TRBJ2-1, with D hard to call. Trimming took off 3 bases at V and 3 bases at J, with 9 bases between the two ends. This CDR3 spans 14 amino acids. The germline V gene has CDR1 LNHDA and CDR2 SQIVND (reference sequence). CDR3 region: CASSMAGNYNEQFF. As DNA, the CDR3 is TGTGCCAGTAGTATGGCTGGAAACTACAATGAGCAGTTCTTC.

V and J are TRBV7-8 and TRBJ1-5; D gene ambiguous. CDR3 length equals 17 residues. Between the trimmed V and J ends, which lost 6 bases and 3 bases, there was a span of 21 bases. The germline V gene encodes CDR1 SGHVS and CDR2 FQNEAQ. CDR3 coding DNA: TGTGCCAGCAGTCTCCTTGGGGAAAGGGTGGACAATCAGCCCCAGCATTTT. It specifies CASSLLGERVDNQPQHF.

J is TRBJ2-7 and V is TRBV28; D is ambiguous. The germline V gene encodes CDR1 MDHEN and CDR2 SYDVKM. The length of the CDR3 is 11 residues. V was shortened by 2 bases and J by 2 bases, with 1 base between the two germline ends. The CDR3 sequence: CASSLAYEQYF. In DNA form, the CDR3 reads TGTGCCAGCAGTTTAGCCTACGAGCAGTACTTC.

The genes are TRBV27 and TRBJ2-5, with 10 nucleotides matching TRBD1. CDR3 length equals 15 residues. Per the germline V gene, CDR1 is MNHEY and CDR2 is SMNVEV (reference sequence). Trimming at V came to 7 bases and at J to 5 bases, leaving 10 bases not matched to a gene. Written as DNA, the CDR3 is TGTGCCAGCATGTCAAGACAGGGGGCGGGCGAGACCCAGTACTTC. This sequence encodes CASMSRQGAGETQYF.

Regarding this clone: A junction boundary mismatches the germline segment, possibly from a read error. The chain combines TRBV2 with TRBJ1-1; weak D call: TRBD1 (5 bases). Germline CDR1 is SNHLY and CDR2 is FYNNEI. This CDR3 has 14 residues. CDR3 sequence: CASSLGRWNIEAFF. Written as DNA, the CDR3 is TGTGCCAGCAGTTTGGGACGGTGGAACATTGAAGCTTTCTTT.

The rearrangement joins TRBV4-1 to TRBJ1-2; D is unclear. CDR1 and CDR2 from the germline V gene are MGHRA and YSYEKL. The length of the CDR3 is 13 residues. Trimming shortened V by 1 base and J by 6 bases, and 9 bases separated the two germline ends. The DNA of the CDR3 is TGCGCCAGCAGCCAAGGGGTGGGCGATGGCTACACCTTC. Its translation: CASSQGVGDGYTF.